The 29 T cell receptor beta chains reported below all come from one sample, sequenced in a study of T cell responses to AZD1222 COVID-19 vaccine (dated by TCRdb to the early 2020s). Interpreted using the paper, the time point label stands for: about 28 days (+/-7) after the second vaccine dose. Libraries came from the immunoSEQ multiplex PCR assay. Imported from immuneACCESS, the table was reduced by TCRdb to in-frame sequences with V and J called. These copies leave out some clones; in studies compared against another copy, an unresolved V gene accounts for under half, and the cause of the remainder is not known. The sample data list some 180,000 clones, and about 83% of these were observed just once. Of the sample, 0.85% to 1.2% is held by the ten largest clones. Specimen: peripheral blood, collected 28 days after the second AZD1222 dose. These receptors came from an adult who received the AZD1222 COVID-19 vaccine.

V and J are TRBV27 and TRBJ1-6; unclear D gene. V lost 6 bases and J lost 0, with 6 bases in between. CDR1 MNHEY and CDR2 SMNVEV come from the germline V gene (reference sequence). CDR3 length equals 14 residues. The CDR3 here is CASRSPSYNSPLHF. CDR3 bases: TGTGCCAGCAGATCTCCCTCCTATAATTCACCCCTCCACTTT.

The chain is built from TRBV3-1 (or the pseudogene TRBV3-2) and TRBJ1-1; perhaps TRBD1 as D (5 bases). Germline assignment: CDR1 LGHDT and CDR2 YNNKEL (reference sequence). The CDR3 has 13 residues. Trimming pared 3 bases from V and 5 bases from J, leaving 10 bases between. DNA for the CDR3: TGTGCCAGCAGCCAGGGGGTCGGGACTGAAGCTTTCTTT. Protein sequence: CASSQGVGTEAFF.

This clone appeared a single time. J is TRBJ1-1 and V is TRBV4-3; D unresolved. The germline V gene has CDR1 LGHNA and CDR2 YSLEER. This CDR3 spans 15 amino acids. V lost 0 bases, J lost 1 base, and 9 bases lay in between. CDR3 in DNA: TGCGCCAGCAGCCAAGATCCCATTCCGAACACTGAAGCTTTCTTT. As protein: CASSQDPIPNTEAFF.

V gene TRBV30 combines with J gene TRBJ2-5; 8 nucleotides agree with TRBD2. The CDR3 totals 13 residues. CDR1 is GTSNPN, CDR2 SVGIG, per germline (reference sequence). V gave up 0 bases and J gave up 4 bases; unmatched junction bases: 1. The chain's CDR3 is CAWSVAGAETQYF. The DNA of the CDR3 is TGTGCCTGGAGTGTAGCGGGGGCAGAGACCCAGTACTTC.

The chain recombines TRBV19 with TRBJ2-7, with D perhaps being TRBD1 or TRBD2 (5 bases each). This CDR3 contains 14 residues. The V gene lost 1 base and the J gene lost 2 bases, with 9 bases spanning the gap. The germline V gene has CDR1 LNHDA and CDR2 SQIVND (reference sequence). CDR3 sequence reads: CASSIALGAYEQYF. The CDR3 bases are TGTGCCAGTAGTATAGCGCTGGGGGCCTACGAGCAGTACTTC.

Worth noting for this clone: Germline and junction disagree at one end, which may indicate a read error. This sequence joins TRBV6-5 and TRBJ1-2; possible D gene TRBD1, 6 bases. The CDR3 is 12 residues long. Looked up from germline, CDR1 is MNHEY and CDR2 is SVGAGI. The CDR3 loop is CASSYDAQGWLF. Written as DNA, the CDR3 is TGTGCCAGCAGTTATGATGCACAGGGCTGGCTCTTC.

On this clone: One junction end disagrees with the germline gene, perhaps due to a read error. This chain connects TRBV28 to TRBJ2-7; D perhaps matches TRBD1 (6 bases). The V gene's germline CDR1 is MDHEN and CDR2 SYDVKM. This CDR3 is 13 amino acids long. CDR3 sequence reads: CASSNTWGQVPDF. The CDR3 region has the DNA TGTGCCAGCAGTAACACCTGGGGACAAGTCCCAGACTTC.

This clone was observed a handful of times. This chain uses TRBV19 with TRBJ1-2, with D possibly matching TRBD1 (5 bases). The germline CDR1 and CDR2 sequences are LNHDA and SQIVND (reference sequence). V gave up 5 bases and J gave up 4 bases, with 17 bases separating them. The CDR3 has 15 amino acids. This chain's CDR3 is CASSPPWGGGYGYTF. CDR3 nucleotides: TGTGCCAGTAGTCCCCCTTGGGGTGGGGGCTATGGCTACACCTTC.

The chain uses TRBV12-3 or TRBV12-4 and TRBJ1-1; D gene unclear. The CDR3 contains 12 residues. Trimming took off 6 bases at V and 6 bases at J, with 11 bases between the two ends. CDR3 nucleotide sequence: TGTGCCAGCAGCTCCCTTGGGGCTGAAGCTTTCTTT. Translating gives CASSSLGAEAFF.

CDR3 sequence: CASSPRTTGVEYGYTF. The CDR3 bases are TGTGCCAGCAGCCCCCGGACAACTGGGGTTGAGTATGGCTACACCTTC. V usage is TRBV21-1 and J usage is TRBJ1-2; the D segment call TRBD1 is taken from the table without a DNA check. TRBV21-1 is labeled a pseudogene. This CDR3 is 16 amino acids long.

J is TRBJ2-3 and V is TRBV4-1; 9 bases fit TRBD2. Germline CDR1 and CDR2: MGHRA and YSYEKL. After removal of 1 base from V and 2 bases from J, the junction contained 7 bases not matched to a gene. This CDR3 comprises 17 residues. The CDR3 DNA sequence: TGCGCCAGCAGCCAAGGACGTCTAGCGGGGCCCACAGATACGCAGTATTTT. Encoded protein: CASSQGRLAGPTDTQYF.

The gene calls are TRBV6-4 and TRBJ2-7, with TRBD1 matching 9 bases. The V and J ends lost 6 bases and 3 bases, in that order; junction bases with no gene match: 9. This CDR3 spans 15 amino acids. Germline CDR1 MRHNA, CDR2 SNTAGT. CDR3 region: CASSPGDRVLYEQYF. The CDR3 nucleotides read TGTGCCAGCAGCCCCGGGGACAGGGTACTCTACGAGCAGTACTTC.

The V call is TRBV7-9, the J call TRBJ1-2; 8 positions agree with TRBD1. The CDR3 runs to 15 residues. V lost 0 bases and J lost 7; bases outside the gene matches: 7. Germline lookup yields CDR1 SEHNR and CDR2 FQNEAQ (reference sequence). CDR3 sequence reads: CASSLARTGRPGYTF. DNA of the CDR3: TGTGCCAGCAGCTTAGCTCGGACAGGGAGACCTGGCTACACCTTC.

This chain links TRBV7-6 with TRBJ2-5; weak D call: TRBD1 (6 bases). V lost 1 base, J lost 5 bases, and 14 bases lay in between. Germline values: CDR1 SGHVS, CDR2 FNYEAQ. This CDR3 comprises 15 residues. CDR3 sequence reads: CASSLDWGPEETQYF. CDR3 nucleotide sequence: TGTGCCAGCAGCTTAGATTGGGGGCCCGAGGAGACCCAGTACTTC.

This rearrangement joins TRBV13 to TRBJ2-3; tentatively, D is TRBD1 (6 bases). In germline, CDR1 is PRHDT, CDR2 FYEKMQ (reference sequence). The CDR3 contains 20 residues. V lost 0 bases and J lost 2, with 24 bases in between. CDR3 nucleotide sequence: TGTGCCAGCAGCTTAGGCCTGGTGTTCATCAACAGGGACCCCACAGATACGCAGTATTTT. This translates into CASSLGLVFINRDPTDTQYF.

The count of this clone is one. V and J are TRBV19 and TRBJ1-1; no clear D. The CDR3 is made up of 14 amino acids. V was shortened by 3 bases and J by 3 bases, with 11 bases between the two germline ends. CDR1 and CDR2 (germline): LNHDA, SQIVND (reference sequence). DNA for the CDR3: TGTGCCAGTAGTATGGCCAGCTTTGACACTGAAGCTTTCTTT. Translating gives CASSMASFDTEAFF.

The CDR3 protein is CASGLVVGGRTDTQYF. The CDR3 DNA is TGTGCTAGTGGTTTGGTAGTCGGGGGGCGCACAGATACGCAGTATTTT. The rearrangement joins TRBV12-5 to TRBJ2-3; weak D call: TRBD2 (7 bases). The CDR3 covers 16 residues. Germline V gives CDR1 LGHNT, CDR2 FRNRAP. V dropped 0 bases and J dropped 1 base, with 11 bases sitting between them.

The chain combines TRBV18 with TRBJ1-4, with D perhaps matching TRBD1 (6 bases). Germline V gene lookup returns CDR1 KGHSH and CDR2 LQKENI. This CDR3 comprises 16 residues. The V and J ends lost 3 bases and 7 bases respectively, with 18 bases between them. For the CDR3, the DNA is TGTGCCAGCTCACCCACGGGGTCCCAAGGGGGTGAAAAACTGTTTTTT. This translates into CASSPTGSQGGEKLFF.

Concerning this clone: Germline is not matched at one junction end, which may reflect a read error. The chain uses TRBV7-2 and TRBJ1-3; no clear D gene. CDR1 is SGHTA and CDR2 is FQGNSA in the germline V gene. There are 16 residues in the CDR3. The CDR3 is CASSLAWGYSGNTIYF. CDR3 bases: TGTGCCAGCAGCCTAGCCTGGGGTTACTCTGGAAACACCATATATTTT. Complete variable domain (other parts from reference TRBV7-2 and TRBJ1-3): GAGVSQSPSNKVTEKGKDVELRCDPISGHTALYWYRQSLGQGLEFLIYFQGNSAPDKSGLPSDRFSAERTGGSVSTLTIQRTQQEDSAVYLCASSLAWGYSGNTIYFGEGSWLTVV.

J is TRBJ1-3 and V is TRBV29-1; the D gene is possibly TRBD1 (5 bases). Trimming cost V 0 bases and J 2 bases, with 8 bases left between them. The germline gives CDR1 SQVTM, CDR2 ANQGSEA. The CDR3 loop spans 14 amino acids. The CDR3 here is CSVEEGTAGNTIYF. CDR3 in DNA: TGCAGCGTTGAAGAGGGGACGGCTGGAAACACCATATATTTT.

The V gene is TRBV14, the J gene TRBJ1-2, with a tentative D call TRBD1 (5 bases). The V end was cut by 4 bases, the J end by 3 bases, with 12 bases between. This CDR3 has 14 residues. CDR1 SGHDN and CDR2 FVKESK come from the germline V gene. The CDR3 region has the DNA TGTGCCAGCAGCCTCAGGGATTTCGACTATGGCTACACCTTC. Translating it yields CASSLRDFDYGYTF.

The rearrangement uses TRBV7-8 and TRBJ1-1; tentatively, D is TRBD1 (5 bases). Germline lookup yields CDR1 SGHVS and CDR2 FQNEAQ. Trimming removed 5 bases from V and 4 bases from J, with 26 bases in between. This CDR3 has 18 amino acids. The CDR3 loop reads CASSPRVPGLRVGTEAFF. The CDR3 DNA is TGTGCCAGCAGCCCACGGGTCCCCGGACTCAGGGTGGGCACTGAAGCTTTCTTT.

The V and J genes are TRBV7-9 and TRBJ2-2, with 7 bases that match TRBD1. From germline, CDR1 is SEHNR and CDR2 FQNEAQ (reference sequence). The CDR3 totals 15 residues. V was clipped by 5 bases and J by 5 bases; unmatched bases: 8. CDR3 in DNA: TGTGCCAGCAGCCCAGACAGGGTGGGAACCGGGGAGCTGTTTTTT. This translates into CASSPDRVGTGELFF.

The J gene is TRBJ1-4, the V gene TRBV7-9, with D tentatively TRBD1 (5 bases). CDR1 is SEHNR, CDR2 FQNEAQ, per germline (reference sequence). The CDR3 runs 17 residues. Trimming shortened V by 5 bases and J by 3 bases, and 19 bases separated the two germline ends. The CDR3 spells CASSPVRRGEPNEKLFF. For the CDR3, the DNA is TGTGCCAGCAGCCCCGTCCGCCGGGGGGAACCTAATGAAAAACTGTTTTTT.

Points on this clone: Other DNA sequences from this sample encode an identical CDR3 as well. CDR3 bases: TGCGCCAGCAGCGGGGACAGGGGGTACGAGCAGTACTTC. Protein sequence: CASSGDRGYEQYF. The V gene is TRBV5-1, the J gene TRBJ2-7; TRBD1 aligns across 11 bases. The V gene end was trimmed by 4 bases and the J gene end by 4 bases; junction bases not matched to a gene: 1. Germline loops: CDR1 SGHRS, CDR2 YFSETQ. CDR3 size: 13 residues.

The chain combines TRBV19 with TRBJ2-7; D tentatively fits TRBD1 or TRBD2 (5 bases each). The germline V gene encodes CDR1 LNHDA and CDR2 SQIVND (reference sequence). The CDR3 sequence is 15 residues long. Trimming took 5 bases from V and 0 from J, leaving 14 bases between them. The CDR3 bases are TGTGCCAGTAGTTTTGGGACGGGGAGCTCCTACGAGCAGTACTTC. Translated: CASSFGTGSSYEQYF.

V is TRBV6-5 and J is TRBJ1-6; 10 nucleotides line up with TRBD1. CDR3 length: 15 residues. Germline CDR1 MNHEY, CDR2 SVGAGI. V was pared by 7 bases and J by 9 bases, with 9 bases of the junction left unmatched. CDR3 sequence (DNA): TGTGCCAGCACCCTCAGGAGACAGGGGGCTTCACCCCTCCACTTT. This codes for CASTLRRQGASPLHF.

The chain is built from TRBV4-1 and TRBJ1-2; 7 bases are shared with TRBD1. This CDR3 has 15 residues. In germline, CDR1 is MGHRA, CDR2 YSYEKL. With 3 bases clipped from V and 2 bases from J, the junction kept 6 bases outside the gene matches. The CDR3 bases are TGCGCCAGCAGCCATCAGGGACAGAGAAACTATGGCTACACCTTC. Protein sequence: CASSHQGQRNYGYTF.

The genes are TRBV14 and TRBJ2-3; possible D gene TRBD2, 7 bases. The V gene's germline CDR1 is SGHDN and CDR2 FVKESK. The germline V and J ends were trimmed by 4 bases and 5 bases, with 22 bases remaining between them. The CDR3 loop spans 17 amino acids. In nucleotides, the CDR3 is TGTGCCAGCAGCCCCTCTAGGGGGGGGGCGAGTATAGATACGCAGTATTTT. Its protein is CASSPSRGGASIDTQYF.